Below, 30 T cell receptor beta chains from the same sample are listed, as sequenced in a study of blood T cell repertoires in COVID-19. The assay was immunoSEQ multiplex PCR, and TCRdb's table has in-frame clones only and misses some. The data show about 250,000 clones, with 70% to 90% seen just once and under 4% held by the top ten. The sample taken for sequencing was peripheral blood. The receptor set was obtained from a man younger than 35 with active or convalescent COVID-19.

CDR3 bases: TGTGCCAGCACCCCAAACGAGGAAAGGACCTACGAGCAGTACTTC. It translates to CASTPNEERTYEQYF. The chain has TRBV6-5 and TRBJ2-7; no definite D call. The CDR3 consists of 15 residues. V was trimmed by 7 bases and J by 2 bases, leaving 18 bases between them. Germline V gene lookup returns CDR1 MNHEY and CDR2 SVGAGI.

The gene calls are TRBV4-3 and TRBJ1-1; the match to TRBD1 covers 9 bases. Losses at the gene ends were 4 bases for V and 5 bases for J; bases not matched to a gene: 8. The germline V gene has CDR1 LGHNA and CDR2 YSLEER. This CDR3 has 15 amino acids. The CDR3, as DNA: TGCGCCAGCAGCCCAACTGACAGGGGGGAAACTGAAGCTTTCTTT. Translation: CASSPTDRGETEAFF.

V gene TRBV4-2 combines with J gene TRBJ2-7; maybe TRBD2 (5 bases). This CDR3 has 16 residues. The germline V gene encodes CDR1 LGHNA and CDR2 YNFKEQ. Trimming took 4 bases from V and 5 from J, leaving 21 bases between them. The CDR3 reads CASSPETRAGIHEQYF. The CDR3 DNA reads TGTGCCAGCAGCCCCGAAACGAGGGCAGGAATCCACGAGCAGTACTTC.

The V gene is TRBV6-4, the J gene TRBJ2-1; D is possibly TRBD2 (6 bases). Looked up from germline, CDR1 is MRHNA and CDR2 is SNTAGT. The CDR3 is 15 amino acids. Trimming pared 0 bases from V and 5 bases from J, leaving 11 bases between. CDR3 amino acids: CASSDSWEANNEQFF. The CDR3 bases are TGTGCCAGCAGTGACTCGTGGGAGGCCAACAATGAGCAGTTCTTC.

This sequence joins TRBV10-3 and TRBJ1-1; no clear D gene. The V end was cut by 7 bases, the J end by 1 base, with 13 bases between. The germline V gene encodes CDR1 ENHRY and CDR2 SYGVKD. This CDR3 is built from 14 residues. CDR3 nucleotides: TGTGCCATCAAGGTCGGACGGGGGAACACTGAAGCTTTCTTT. Translating it yields CAIKVGRGNTEAFF.

The genes are TRBV11-2 and TRBJ2-5, with a weak D call TRBD2 (6 bases). V was clipped by 1 base and J by 5 bases, with 11 bases between them. Germline CDR1 SGHAT, CDR2 FQNNGV. The CDR3 sequence is 14 residues long. CDR3 bases: TGTGCCAGCAGCTTAGGAAGCGGGTGGGAGACCCAGTACTTC. It encodes CASSLGSGWETQYF.

The rearrangement joins TRBV11-2 to TRBJ2-1; 7 bases are shared with TRBD2. Trimming took 2 bases from V and 4 from J; bases not matched to a gene: 5. The CDR3 covers 15 residues. Germline CDR1 and CDR2: SGHAT and FQNNGV. CDR3 amino acids: CASSLYGRTYNEQFF. CDR3 nucleotides: TGTGCCAGCAGCTTATACGGGAGGACTTACAATGAGCAGTTCTTC.

The sample holds one count of this clone. The rearrangement links TRBV28 to TRBJ2-7; 13 positions agree with TRBD2. Germline CDR1 is MDHEN and CDR2 is SYDVKM. With V trimmed by 3 bases and J by 5 bases, 7 bases remained unmatched. This CDR3 contains 16 residues. CDR3 coding DNA: TGTGCCAGCAGTTTTATCACTAGCGGGAGGGTCCACGAGCAGTACTTC. Translated, it gives CASSFITSGRVHEQYF.

The CDR3 region has the DNA TGCGCCAGCAGCCAAGATGCAGGGATGAGCCCCCGGGCTGAAGCTTTCTTT. Translating gives CASSQDAGMSPRAEAFF. V is TRBV4-3 and J is TRBJ1-1, with D perhaps matching TRBD1 (5 bases). Between the trimmed V and J ends, which lost 0 bases and 6 bases, there was a span of 20 bases. The CDR3 contains 17 residues. The V gene's germline CDR1 is LGHNA and CDR2 YSLEER.

The chain links TRBV5-6 to TRBJ1-3; D perhaps matches TRBD1 (6 bases). The germline V gene encodes CDR1 SGHDT and CDR2 YYEEEE. This CDR3 is built from 15 residues. Trimming cost V 1 base and J 0 bases, with 8 bases left between them. As DNA, the CDR3 is TGTGCCAGCAGCTTGACAGGGACCTCTGGAAACACCATATATTTT. The encoded protein is CASSLTGTSGNTIYF.

This chain joins TRBV6-2 or TRBV6-3 and TRBJ1-6; 10 nucleotides align to TRBD1. The germline CDR1 and CDR2 sequences are MNHEY and SVGEGT. The junction had 8 bases not matched to a gene; V was cut back by 2 bases and J by 7 bases. This CDR3 comprises 17 residues. The CDR3, as DNA: TGTGCCAGCAGTTACCCCAGACAGGGGGCAAGAAATTCACCCCTCCACTTT. It yields the protein CASSYPRQGARNSPLHF.

The rearrangement links TRBV5-6 to TRBJ2-7, with 8 bases aligning to TRBD1. V shed 4 bases and J 6 bases; nucleotides not matched to a gene: 3. Germline loops: CDR1 SGHDT, CDR2 YYEEEE. CDR3 length equals 12 residues. The CDR3 DNA is TGTGCCAGCAGCCCCACAGGGGGCGAGCAGTACTTC. It encodes CASSPTGGEQYF. Based on the CDR3 plus reference TRBV5-6 and TRBJ2-7, the full variable domain is DAGVTQSPTHLIKTRGQQVTLRCSPKSGHDTVSWYQQALGQGPQFIFQYYEEEERQRGNFPDRFSGHQFPNYSSELNVNALLLGDSALYLCASSPTGGEQYFGPGTRLTVT.

V and J are TRBV6-5 and TRBJ2-5, with TRBD2 matching 12 bases. From germline, CDR1 is MNHEY and CDR2 SVGAGI. The ends lost 5 bases at V and 3 bases at J; junction bases unmatched: 4. The CDR3 has 15 residues. The CDR3 nucleotides are TGTGCCAGCAGTACCCGACTAGCGGGGGAAGAGACCCAGTACTTC. Translation gives CASSTRLAGEETQYF.

The chain links TRBV5-1 to TRBJ1-1; maybe TRBD1 (5 bases). The germline CDR1 and CDR2 sequences are SGHRS and YFSETQ. Trimming took 3 bases from V and 1 from J, leaving 13 bases between them. The CDR3 sequence is 15 residues long. CDR3 region: CASSSRQNRNTEAFF. The CDR3 DNA reads TGCGCCAGCAGCTCTCGACAGAACCGGAACACTGAAGCTTTCTTT.

V and J are TRBV5-1 and TRBJ1-2; the match to TRBD1 covers 9 bases. The CDR3 has 15 residues. Germline values: CDR1 SGHRS, CDR2 YFSETQ. V was clipped by 4 bases and J by 5 bases; unmatched bases: 9. The CDR3 sequence: CASSRAGQGLYGYTF. The DNA for the CDR3 is TGCGCCAGCAGCCGAGCGGGACAGGGATTGTATGGCTACACCTTC.

The V gene is TRBV11-2, the J gene TRBJ2-1; tentatively, D is TRBD2 (6 bases). V was clipped by 5 bases and J by 6 bases, with 20 bases between them. CDR1 and CDR2 from the germline V gene are SGHAT and FQNNGV. The CDR3 extends over 16 amino acids. The CDR3 region has the DNA TGTGCCAGCAGCCCGAATGTGGGGGGTCCCATCAATGAGCAGTTCTTC. Translation gives CASSPNVGGPINEQFF.

The chain carries TRBV6-5 and TRBJ1-2, with a weak D call TRBD1 (5 bases). Trimming removed 0 bases from V and 7 bases from J, with 12 bases in between. Germline V lookup: CDR1 MNHEY, CDR2 SVGAGI. The CDR3 is 14 amino acids. The CDR3 loop is CASSYSGGSVGYTF. The CDR3 DNA reads as TGTGCCAGCAGTTACTCCGGGGGGTCGGTTGGCTACACCTTC.

The chain employs TRBV19 and TRBJ2-7, with 11 bases identical to TRBD2. CDR3 size: 15 residues. Germline-derived CDR1 and CDR2 are LNHDA and SQIVND (reference sequence). V was clipped by 6 bases and J by 0 bases; unmatched bases: 4. CDR3 sequence reads: CASRTSGKVSYEQYF. CDR3 in DNA: TGTGCCAGTAGGACTAGCGGGAAGGTCTCCTACGAGCAGTACTTC. Looking up the rest from reference TRBV19 and TRBJ2-7 gives the full variable domain: DGGITQSPKYLFRKEGQNVTLSCEQNLNHDAMYWYRQDPGQGLRLIYYSQIVNDFQKGDIAEGYSVSREKKESFPLTVTSAQKNPTAFYLCASRTSGKVSYEQYFGPGTRLTVT.

This chain links TRBV6-1 with TRBJ1-2; 7 positions match TRBD1. Trimming took 1 base from V and 4 from J; bases not matched to a gene: 0. CDR3 size: 13 residues. Per germline, CDR1 MNHNS and CDR2 SASEGT. The CDR3 protein is CASSEGDSYGYTF. CDR3 sequence (DNA): TGTGCCAGCAGTGAAGGGGACAGCTATGGCTACACCTTC.

Here the CDR3 reads CASTGTANTGELFF. CDR3 DNA sequence: TGTGCCAGCACTGGGACAGCGAACACCGGGGAGCTGTTTTTT. J is TRBJ2-2 and V is TRBV2; 7 bases are shared with TRBD1. Germline CDR1 and CDR2: SNHLY and FYNNEI. V was pared by 7 bases and J by 0 bases, with 2 bases of the junction left unmatched. The CDR3 has 14 residues.

The chain recombines TRBV11-2 with TRBJ2-2; the match to TRBD1 covers 7 bases. V lost 5 bases, J lost 5 bases, and 2 bases stayed unmatched. CDR3 size: 13 residues. CDR1 is SGHAT, CDR2 FQNNGV, per germline. In DNA form, the CDR3 reads TGTGCCAGCAGCCGGGACAGAACCGGGGAGCTGTTTTTT. Translating gives CASSRDRTGELFF.

The chain links TRBV5-1 to TRBJ1-1; 12 bases align to TRBD1. V dropped 4 bases and J dropped 7; count of bases not matched to a gene: 8. Germline CDR1 is SGHRS and CDR2 is YFSETQ. The CDR3 has 15 amino acids. The CDR3 spells CASSAGDRGHYEAFF. CDR3 DNA: TGCGCCAGCAGCGCAGGGGACAGGGGGCATTATGAAGCTTTCTTT.

This rearrangement joins TRBV7-3 to TRBJ2-3, with 7 bases identical to TRBD1. Per the germline V gene, CDR1 is SGHTA and CDR2 is FQGTGA. Trimming took 4 bases from V and 0 from J; bases not matched to a gene: 4. The CDR3 runs to 15 residues. The CDR3 region is CASSSGQISTDTQYF. CDR3 bases: TGTGCCAGCAGCTCGGGACAGATAAGCACAGATACGCAGTATTTT. Full variable domain (missing parts from reference TRBV7-3 and TRBJ2-3): GAGVSQTPSNKVTEKGKYVELRCDPISGHTALYWYRQSLGQGPEFLIYFQGTGAADDSGLPNDRFFAVRPEGSVSTLKIQRTERGDSAVYLCASSSGQISTDTQYFGPGTRLTVL.

The rearrangement joins TRBV25-1 to TRBJ1-2; 9 bases line up with TRBD1. The J segment lost 7 bases and the V segment lost 6 bases, leaving 9 bases of the junction unmatched. CDR3 size: 14 residues. Germline V CDR1 and CDR2: MGHDK, SYGVNS. The CDR3 DNA reads as TGTGCCAGCAGCGCTTACAGGGGGCTCGGTGGCTACACCTTC. This codes for CASSAYRGLGGYTF.

The V call is TRBV6-5, the J call TRBJ2-7, with TRBD2 as a possible D gene (5 bases). Germline assignment: CDR1 MNHEY and CDR2 SVGAGI. The CDR3 consists of 12 residues. V was clipped by 7 bases and J by 5 bases, with 12 bases between them. The chain's CDR3 is CASTRGADEQYF. DNA for the CDR3: TGTGCCAGCACCCGGGGAGCGGACGAGCAGTACTTC.

The chain has TRBV9 and TRBJ1-3, with D perhaps matching TRBD1 (6 bases). Trimming left V 5 bases short and J 4 bases short, with 16 bases between. CDR1 and CDR2 (germline): SGDLS, YYNGEE. CDR3 length: 15 residues. The chain's CDR3 is CASRPGEGVGNTIYF. The DNA for the CDR3 is TGTGCCAGCAGGCCTGGGGAGGGGGTCGGAAACACCATATATTTT.

This clone was picked up one time. This sequence joins TRBV5-6 and TRBJ1-2, with D possibly TRBD1 on 5 matching bases. Trimming shortened V by 6 bases and J by 4 bases, and 19 bases separated the two germline ends. Germline lookup yields CDR1 SGHDT and CDR2 YYEEEE. This CDR3 comprises 15 residues. Here the CDR3 DNA reads TGTGCCAGCACCCAGGGAGGAAGGGATTTCTATGGCTACACCTTC. The encoded protein is CASTQGGRDFYGYTF.

The V and J genes are TRBV5-6 and TRBJ2-1; 8 nucleotides match TRBD2. Germline lookup yields CDR1 SGHDT and CDR2 YYEEEE. V gave up 2 bases and J gave up 6 bases; unmatched junction bases: 13. The CDR3 covers 17 residues. DNA for the CDR3: TGTGCCAGCAGCTTTCTTGGCGGGAGGACGCCTGGCAATGAGCAGTTCTTC. This gives the protein CASSFLGGRTPGNEQFF.

The rearrangement uses TRBV7-2 and TRBJ1-2; 7 bases line up with TRBD1. The junction had 5 bases not matched to a gene; V was cut back by 3 bases and J by 1 base. The CDR3 covers 15 residues. Germline CDR1 is SGHTA and CDR2 is FQGNSA. The CDR3 is CASSLVAGGNYGYTF. Written as DNA, the CDR3 is TGTGCCAGCAGCTTGGTCGCAGGGGGTAACTATGGCTACACCTTC.

CDR3: CASSLQGRAETQYF. The CDR3 DNA reads TGTGCCAGCAGCTTACAGGGTAGGGCAGAGACCCAGTACTTC. The V call is TRBV7-7, the J call TRBJ2-5, with a tentative D call TRBD1 (5 bases). CDR1 and CDR2 (germline): SSHAT, FNYEAQ (reference sequence). Trimming stripped 2 bases from V and 4 bases from J, with 11 bases between. The CDR3 length is 14 residues.